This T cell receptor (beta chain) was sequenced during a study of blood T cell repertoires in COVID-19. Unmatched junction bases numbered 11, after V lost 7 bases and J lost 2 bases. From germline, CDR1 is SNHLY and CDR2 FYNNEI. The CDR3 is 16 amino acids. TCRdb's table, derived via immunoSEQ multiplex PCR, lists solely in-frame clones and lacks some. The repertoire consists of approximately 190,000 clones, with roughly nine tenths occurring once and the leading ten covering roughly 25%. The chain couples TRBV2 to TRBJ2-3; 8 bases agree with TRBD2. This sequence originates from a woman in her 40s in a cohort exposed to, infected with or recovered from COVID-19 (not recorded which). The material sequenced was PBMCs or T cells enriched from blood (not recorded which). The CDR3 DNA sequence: TGTGCCAGCACGGCAGGACGGGGGGGCCTCACAGATACGCAGTATTTT. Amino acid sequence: CASTAGRGGLTDTQYF.